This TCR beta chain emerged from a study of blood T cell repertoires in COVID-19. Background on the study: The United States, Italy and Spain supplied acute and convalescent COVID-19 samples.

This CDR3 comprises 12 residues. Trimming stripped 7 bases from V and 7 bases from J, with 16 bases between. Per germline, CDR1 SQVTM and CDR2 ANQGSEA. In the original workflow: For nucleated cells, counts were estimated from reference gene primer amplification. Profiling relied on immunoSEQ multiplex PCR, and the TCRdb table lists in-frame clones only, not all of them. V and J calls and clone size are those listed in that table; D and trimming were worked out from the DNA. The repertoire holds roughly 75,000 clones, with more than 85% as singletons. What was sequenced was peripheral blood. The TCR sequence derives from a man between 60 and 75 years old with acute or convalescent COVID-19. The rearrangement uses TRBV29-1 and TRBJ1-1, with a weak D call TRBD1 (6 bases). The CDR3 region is CSASTGSIEAFF. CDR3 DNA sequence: TGCAGCGCCTCGACAGGCAGTATTGAAGCTTTCTTT.